Presented here are 20 T cell receptor beta chains from one specimen sequenced in a study of cytomegalovirus exposure and HLA in healthy donors. PCR employed 60 Vbeta and 13 Jbeta primers. TCRdb's table, derived via immunoSEQ multiplex PCR, lists solely in-frame clones and lacks some. Among 64,000 or so clones listed, about 71% were seen once. Sample: PBMCs. The receptors derive from a woman aged 50 to 65 in good health and CMV-seropositive.

The chain couples TRBV11-2 to TRBJ2-3; the D is unclear. The V gene lost 5 bases and the J gene lost 2 bases, with 5 bases spanning the gap. The germline CDR1 and CDR2 sequences are SGHAT and FQNNGV. The CDR3 has 12 amino acids. The CDR3 region has the DNA TGTGCCAGCAGCCGGTACACAGATACGCAGTATTTT. This gives the protein CASSRYTDTQYF.

The CDR3 DNA sequence: TGCGCCAGCAGCTTTTCTAGCTTAGGGGAGACCCAGTACTTC. Its protein is CASSFSSLGETQYF. The J gene is TRBJ2-5, the V gene TRBV5-1, with D possibly TRBD2 on 5 matching bases. Germline V gives CDR1 SGHRS, CDR2 YFSETQ. Trimming shortened V by 2 bases and J by 5 bases, and 13 bases separated the two germline ends. The CDR3 totals 14 residues.

This clone was detected only once. This rearrangement joins TRBV5-4 to TRBJ2-7; D gene uncertain. The germline V and J ends were trimmed by 0 bases and 8 bases, with 18 bases remaining between them. This CDR3 has 15 amino acids. CDR1 SGHNT and CDR2 YYREEE come from the germline V gene (reference sequence). The CDR3 loop is CASSLGLLNPEQQYF. In nucleotides, the CDR3 is TGTGCCAGCAGCTTGGGTCTTCTAAACCCCGAGCAGCAGTACTTC.

This clone was counted a few times. V is TRBV27 and J is TRBJ1-4; 7 bases match TRBD1. V shed 4 bases and J 10 bases; nucleotides not matched to a gene: 18. The CDR3 runs 17 residues. Germline V gene data show CDR1 as MNHEY and CDR2 as SMNVEV (reference sequence). The CDR3 loop reads CASSSHLRQGGRRKLFF. DNA for the CDR3: TGTGCCAGCAGTTCTCACCTGCGACAGGGTGGGAGGAGAAAACTGTTTTTT.

The chain has TRBV7-2 and TRBJ2-2; D ambiguous. Per the germline V gene, CDR1 is SGHTA and CDR2 is FQGNSA. The V and J ends lost 2 bases and 5 bases respectively, with 18 bases between them. The CDR3 is made up of 17 amino acids. CDR3 sequence: CASSLFLMANPTGELFF. DNA of the CDR3: TGTGCCAGCAGCTTATTCCTCATGGCAAATCCGACCGGGGAGCTGTTTTTT. The complete variable domain, with remaining parts taken from reference TRBV7-2 and TRBJ2-2, reads GAGVSQSPSNKVTEKGKDVELRCDPISGHTALYWYRQSLGQGLEFLIYFQGNSAPDKSGLPSDRFSAERTGGSVSTLTIQRTQQEDSAVYLCASSLFLMANPTGELFFGEGSRLTVL.

This clone was counted ten times or more. The chain is built from TRBV12-5 and TRBJ1-6, with 7 bases matching TRBD1. V gave up 7 bases and J gave up 10 bases; unmatched junction bases: 7. CDR3 length: 13 residues. Per the germline V gene, CDR1 is LGHNT and CDR2 is FRNRAP. CDR3 residues: CASVETGLSPLHF. The CDR3 DNA reads TGTGCTAGTGTCGAGACAGGGTTATCACCCCTCCACTTT.

This chain connects TRBV9 to TRBJ1-4; TRBD1 agrees at 10 bases. The germline V gene encodes CDR1 SGDLS and CDR2 YYNGEE. The J segment lost 5 bases and the V segment lost 1 base, leaving 5 bases of the junction unmatched. CDR3 length equals 16 residues. CDR3 in amino acids: CASSVLPGQGNEKLFF. DNA of the CDR3: TGTGCCAGCAGCGTACTTCCGGGACAGGGGAATGAAAAACTGTTTTTT.

The chain combines TRBV10-3 with TRBJ1-1, with a weak D call TRBD1 (5 bases). This CDR3 spans 13 amino acids. CDR1 and CDR2 (germline): ENHRY, SYGVKD. The germline V and J ends were trimmed by 9 bases and 1 base, with 12 bases remaining between them. In DNA form, the CDR3 reads TGTGCCATTTCTCCGGGGGGGAACACTGAAGCTTTCTTT. As protein: CAISPGGNTEAFF.

The chain links TRBV18 to TRBJ1-1; no clear D gene. Germline CDR1 reads KGHSH; CDR2 reads LQKENI. With 0 bases removed from V and 6 bases from J, the gap between germline ends came to 14 bases. The CDR3 runs to 15 residues. The CDR3 protein is CASSPPRVMGAEAFF. The DNA of the CDR3 is TGTGCCAGCTCACCACCGAGGGTTATGGGAGCTGAAGCTTTCTTT. Looking up the rest from reference TRBV18 and TRBJ1-1 gives the full variable domain: NAGVMQNPRHLVRRRGQEARLRCSPMKGHSHVYWYRQLPEEGLKFMVYLQKENIIDESGMPKERFSAEFPKEGPSILRIQQVVRGDSAAYFCASSPPRVMGAEAFFGQGTRLTVV.

This chain connects TRBV19 to TRBJ2-5; 7 nucleotides match TRBD2. The CDR3 runs 13 residues. The germline V gene has CDR1 LNHDA and CDR2 SQIVND (reference sequence). The trim removed 5 bases at V and 2 bases at J, leaving 2 bases unmatched. The chain's CDR3 is CASSRLAQETQYF. The CDR3 DNA reads TGTGCCAGTAGTCGACTAGCTCAAGAGACCCAGTACTTC.

V is TRBV19 and J is TRBJ2-1; tentative D call: TRBD2 (6 bases). The CDR3 loop spans 18 amino acids. V dropped 1 base and J dropped 4 bases, with 20 bases sitting between them. Germline V gene sequence: CDR1 LNHDA, CDR2 SQIVND (reference sequence). CDR3 nucleotides: TGTGCCAGTAGTATAGGAACAGGAGGGATCAAGAATTACAATGAGCAGTTCTTC. As protein: CASSIGTGGIKNYNEQFF.

This clone is a singleton in its sample. V gene TRBV5-4 combines with J gene TRBJ2-1; D possibly corresponds to TRBD1 (5 bases). Between the trimmed V and J ends, which lost 0 bases and 8 bases, there was a span of 18 bases. Germline-derived CDR1 and CDR2 are SGHNT and YYREEE (reference sequence). CDR3 length equals 16 residues. The DNA of the CDR3 is TGTGCCAGCAGCTTGGCAGTGGGGCAGGGAAGTGATGAGCAGTTCTTC. It is translated as CASSLAVGQGSDEQFF.

This chain connects TRBV5-1 to TRBJ1-2, with a tentative D call TRBD1 (6 bases). Germline V gives CDR1 SGHRS, CDR2 YFSETQ. The CDR3 has 14 residues. Trimming took off 0 bases at V and 5 bases at J, with 11 bases between the two ends. As DNA, the CDR3 is TGCGCCAGCAGCTTGGCCGGGACAACGTATGGCTACACCTTC. Translating gives CASSLAGTTYGYTF.

This clone was found once. The chain carries TRBV7-2 and TRBJ1-4; D is perhaps TRBD1 (5 bases). Germline loops: CDR1 SGHTA, CDR2 FQGNSA. The CDR3 totals 12 residues. Trimming shortened V by 6 bases and J by 12 bases, and 14 bases separated the two germline ends. The CDR3 DNA reads TGTGCCAGCAGTTCTCCGGGGGGGGAACTGTTTTTT. It specifies CASSSPGGELFF.

The rearrangement uses TRBV28 and TRBJ1-2; D ambiguous. Germline CDR1 reads MDHEN; CDR2 reads SYDVKM. V was shortened by 7 bases and J by 3 bases, with 18 bases between the two germline ends. The CDR3 totals 15 residues. The CDR3 nucleotides are TGTGCCAGCACCGATACAGAGACCAACTACTATGGCTACACCTTC. Translating gives CASTDTETNYYGYTF.

In its sample, this clone was seen once. The chain has TRBV5-1 and TRBJ2-2; a weak D match, TRBD2 (5 bases). The CDR3 has 15 amino acids. V lost 0 bases to trimming and J lost 5 bases, with 11 bases between them. Looked up from germline, CDR1 is SGHRS and CDR2 is YFSETQ. CDR3 sequence (DNA): TGCGCCAGCAGCTTGGGACGGACTGGGACCGGGGAGCTGTTTTTT. Its protein product is CASSLGRTGTGELFF.

The chain recombines TRBV19 with TRBJ2-5; maybe TRBD1 (6 bases). The CDR3 has 15 amino acids. Trimming removed 1 base at V and 5 bases at J, with 14 bases between. Germline V gene sequence: CDR1 LNHDA, CDR2 SQIVND (reference sequence). CDR3 region: CASSIVAGAGETQYF. CDR3 DNA: TGTGCCAGTAGTATAGTGGCAGGGGCGGGCGAGACCCAGTACTTC.

The CDR3 region has the DNA TGTGCCAGCAGCGTAGAAGGTTTGGGTGCCCGAGGGAGAATGGGCTACAATGAGCAGTTCTTC. Encoded protein: CASSVEGLGARGRMGYNEQFF. The rearrangement uses TRBV9 and TRBJ2-1; a weak D match, TRBD2 (5 bases). This CDR3 is built from 21 residues. The V gene's germline CDR1 is SGDLS and CDR2 YYNGEE. With 0 bases removed from V and 3 bases from J, the gap between germline ends came to 28 bases.

The CDR3 loop is CAWSVQGASGYTF. The CDR3 DNA follows: TGTGCCTGGAGTGTACAGGGGGCCAGTGGCTACACCTTC. V and J are TRBV30 and TRBJ1-2; 9 bases fit TRBD1. Trimming cost V 0 bases and J 7 bases; bases outside gene matches: 3. Germline V lookup: CDR1 GTSNPN, CDR2 SVGIG (reference sequence). The CDR3 is made up of 13 amino acids.

This clone was observed a handful of times. The J gene is TRBJ2-3, the V gene TRBV5-1, with 10 positions matching TRBD2. The CDR3 consists of 14 residues. With V trimmed by 9 bases and J by 2 bases, 6 bases remained unmatched. Germline V lookup: CDR1 SGHRS, CDR2 YFSETQ. The CDR3 DNA reads TGCGCCACCTCTAGCGGGGGTTACACAGATACGCAGTATTTT. Translating gives CATSSGGYTDTQYF.